This T cell receptor (beta chain) was sequenced in a study of T cell repertoires in cytomegalovirus infection. Overall study results and limits: Based on cumulative public TCR beta family frequency, carriers of CMV plus the relevant HLA were identified.

This clonotype was counted between two and nine times. Antigen unknown. This CDR3 region has 17 residues. The V and J ends lost 4 bases and 4 bases, in that order; junction bases with no gene match: 14. Germline V gives CDR1 SGHNT, CDR2 YYREEE (reference sequence). From the reads, TCRdb called clonotypes with MiXCR, one entry per CDR3 protein. Of hundreds of thousands of distinct CDR3 sequences listed, about 33% are singletons. The sequence derives from a human donor in good health (CMV status not recorded). Some clones in this sample may be carry-over from other donors' samples. The sequencing here drew on cultured CD8+ T cells from PBMCs, taken from culture after CMV antigen stimulation. The V gene is TRBV5-4, the J gene TRBJ2-1, with 7 bases fitting TRBD2. This chain's CDR3 is CASSRSSGATGYNEQFF. The CDR3 coding sequence is TGTGCCAGCAGCCGTTCCAGCGGGGCCACGGGGTACAATGAGCAGTTCTTC.